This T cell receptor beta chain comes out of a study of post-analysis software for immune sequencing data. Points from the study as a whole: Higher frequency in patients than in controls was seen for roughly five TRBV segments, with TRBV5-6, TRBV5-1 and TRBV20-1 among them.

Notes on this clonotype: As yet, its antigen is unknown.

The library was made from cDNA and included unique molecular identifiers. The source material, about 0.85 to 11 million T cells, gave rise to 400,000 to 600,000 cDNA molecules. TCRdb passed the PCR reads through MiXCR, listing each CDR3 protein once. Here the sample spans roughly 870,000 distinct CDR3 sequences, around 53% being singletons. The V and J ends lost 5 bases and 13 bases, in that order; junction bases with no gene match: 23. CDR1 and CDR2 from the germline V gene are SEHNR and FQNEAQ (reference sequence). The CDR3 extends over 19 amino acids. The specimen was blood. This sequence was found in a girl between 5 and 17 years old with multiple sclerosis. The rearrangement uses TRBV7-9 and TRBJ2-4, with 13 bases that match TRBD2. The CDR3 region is CASSRHVPGLAGRTMEQYF. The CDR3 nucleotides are TGTGCCAGCAGCAGGCACGTCCCGGGACTAGCGGGACGTACGATGGAGCAGTACTTC.